One and the same sample provided the 14 T cell receptor beta chains below, sequenced in a study of T-cell reconstitution after alpha-beta-depleted transplantation in children. A TCRbeta library incorporating unique molecular identifiers was prepared. From the PCR reads, TCRdb called clonotypes with MiXCR, one entry per CDR3 protein. The sample contains over 100,000 distinct CDR3 sequences, about 5.6% of which appear only once. This specimen was PBMCs, mostly from graft donor cells, taken 60 days after TCRalphabeta/CD19-depleted stem cell transplant. These receptors were collected from a female patient aged 2 to 10 who had a stem cell transplant for Fanconi anemia, so the T cells may come from the graft donor.

About this clonotype: The junction shows a germline mismatch at one end, possibly a read error. The chain joins TRBV20-1 to TRBJ2-1; unclear D gene. Looked up from germline, CDR1 is DFQATT and CDR2 is SNEGSKA (reference sequence). CDR3 length: 13 residues. The CDR3 loop is CSAGRPRYNELFF. DNA for the CDR3: TGCAGTGCTGGAAGGCCCCGATACAATGAGCTGTTCTTC.

This clonotype was picked up many times. The V and J genes are TRBV7-9 and TRBJ2-3, with D tentatively TRBD2 (5 bases). This CDR3 comprises 13 residues. The germline V gene encodes CDR1 SEHNR and CDR2 FQNEAQ (reference sequence). The germline V and J ends were trimmed by 4 bases and 2 bases, with 7 bases remaining between them. CDR3 nucleotides: TGTGCCAGCAGCTCAGACTACACAGATACGCAGTATTTT. It is translated as CASSSDYTDTQYF.

This clonotype occurred many times. The CDR3 coding sequence is TGTGCCAGCGGGGGGTTTGGACAGCCCTCTAATGAAAAACTGTTTTTT. Translating it yields CASGGFGQPSNEKLFF. The chain combines TRBV28 with TRBJ1-4, with D tentatively TRBD1 (6 bases). The CDR3 consists of 16 residues. V lost 8 bases and J lost 3, with 19 bases in between. The germline gives CDR1 MDHEN, CDR2 SYDVKM.

This chain links TRBV27 with TRBJ2-1, with TRBD1 identical over 9 bases. This CDR3 is 14 amino acids long. The V and J ends lost 6 bases and 5 bases, in that order; junction bases with no gene match: 5. Germline V gives CDR1 MNHEY, CDR2 SMNVEV (reference sequence). CDR3 DNA: TGTGCCAGCAGGACAGGGGGAATAAACAATGAGCAGTTCTTC. As protein: CASRTGGINNEQFF.

V gene TRBV5-1 combines with J gene TRBJ1-2; 9 bases align to TRBD1. Germline CDR1 is SGHRS and CDR2 is YFSETQ. The CDR3 is 17 amino acids. Trimming removed 3 bases from V and 3 bases from J; junction bases left unmatched: 12. DNA for the CDR3: TGCGCCAGCAGCTCGGACTCCGGGACAGGGACGTACTATGGCTACACCTTC. Protein product: CASSSDSGTGTYYGYTF.

This clonotype was found a few times. The chain links TRBV30 to TRBJ2-1; TRBD2 agrees at 13 bases. Germline CDR1 GTSNPN, CDR2 SVGIG (reference sequence). The V gene end was trimmed by 4 bases and the J gene end by 8 bases; junction bases not matched to a gene: 8. The CDR3 length is 15 residues. This CDR3 reads CAWKILAGGPHEQFF. The CDR3 DNA follows: TGTGCCTGGAAGATACTAGCGGGAGGGCCCCATGAGCAGTTCTTC.

This sequence joins TRBV28 and TRBJ2-7; 8 bases are a match to TRBD1. The germline V gene has CDR1 MDHEN and CDR2 SYDVKM. The V and J ends lost 7 bases and 0 bases, in that order; junction bases with no gene match: 2. CDR3 length: 13 amino acids. The CDR3 DNA sequence: TGTGCCAGCAACAGGGGGGACTCCTACGAGCAGTACTTC. This gives the protein CASNRGDSYEQYF.

This clonotype was counted many times. This chain joins TRBV29-1 and TRBJ2-7; D unclear. This CDR3 is built from 15 residues. Between the trimmed V and J ends, which lost 6 bases and 4 bases, there was a span of 22 bases. Germline-derived CDR1 and CDR2 are SQVTM and ANQGSEA. DNA for the CDR3: TGCAGCGTCGCCCCCCTCGGTTTAGGAGCGTACGAGCAGTACTTC. It translates to CSVAPLGLGAYEQYF.

This clonotype was observed many times. The chain recombines TRBV4-2 with TRBJ2-5; tentatively, D is TRBD1 or TRBD2 (5 bases each). V shed 3 bases and J shed 1 base, with 9 bases lying between them. The germline CDR1 and CDR2 sequences are LGHNA and YNFKEQ. This CDR3 has 14 residues. This CDR3 reads CASSQGTSQETQYF. The CDR3, as DNA: TGTGCCAGCAGCCAGGGGACCTCCCAAGAGACCCAGTACTTC.

This sequence joins TRBV5-6 and TRBJ2-7; D call uncertain. V was shortened by 3 bases and J by 2 bases, with 6 bases between the two germline ends. Germline-derived CDR1 and CDR2 are SGHDT and YYEEEE. CDR3 length: 12 residues. The CDR3 loop reads CASSWGTYEQYF. CDR3 in DNA: TGTGCCAGCAGCTGGGGTACCTACGAGCAGTACTTC.

In its sample, this clonotype was seen many times. V and J are TRBV10-3 and TRBJ2-3; the D is unclear. This CDR3 is built from 13 residues. With 8 bases removed from V and 0 bases from J, the gap between germline ends came to 9 bases. In germline, CDR1 is ENHRY, CDR2 SYGVKD. The CDR3 DNA follows: TGTGCCATCGGCCAATCTAGCACAGATACGCAGTATTTT. This codes for CAIGQSSTDTQYF.

This clonotype has ten or more counts. V gene TRBV3-1 combines with J gene TRBJ2-2; D ambiguous. The CDR3 has 11 residues. V was shortened by 6 bases and J by 8 bases, with 7 bases between the two germline ends. Per the germline V gene, CDR1 is LGHDT and CDR2 is YNNKEL (reference sequence). DNA of the CDR3: TGTGCCAGCAGAGCCAGAGGGGAGCTGTTTTTT. Translating it yields CASRARGELFF.

This clonotype was detected ten times or more. The chain uses TRBV11-2 and TRBJ2-7, with a weak D call TRBD2 (5 bases). The CDR3 runs 14 residues. V was trimmed by 5 bases and J by 0 bases, leaving 11 bases between them. Germline assignment: CDR1 SGHAT and CDR2 FQNNGV. The CDR3 sequence is CASSRDRGSYEQYF. As DNA, the CDR3 is TGTGCCAGCAGCAGGGATCGGGGCTCCTACGAGCAGTACTTC. The full variable domain, its missing parts supplied by reference TRBV11-2 and TRBJ2-7, is EAGVAQSPRYKIIEKRQSVAFWCNPISGHATLYWYQQILGQGPKLLIQFQNNGVVDDSQLPKDRFSAERLKGVDSTLKIQPAKLEDSAVYLCASSRDRGSYEQYFGPGTRLTVT.

This clonotype was seen repeatedly, ten times or more. V is TRBV20-1 and J is TRBJ2-7; 7 bases are shared with TRBD1. The V segment lost 8 bases and the J segment 5 bases; nucleotides outside the gene matches: 9. The length of the CDR3 is 12 residues. Germline CDR1 reads DFQATT; CDR2 reads SNEGSKA (reference sequence). CDR3 region: CSRTRTGDEQYF. CDR3 coding DNA: TGCAGTCGAACCAGGACAGGAGACGAGCAGTACTTC.